The sample holds a few counts of the clone carrying this TCR beta chain. Time point given: persistent/refractory GD, antithyroid drugs over 5 years with positive TRAb. The TCR library was made from RNA extracted from PBMCs. Researchers made TCR beta libraries by using iRepertoire HTBI primers and running Arm-PCR on CDR3 regions. TCRdb fed the multiplex PCR reads into MiXCR, producing one record per CDR3 protein. The sample lists about 460,000 distinct CDR3 sequences, approximately 22% seen once, with about 12% in the top ten. This specimen comes from a study of regulatory T cells in long-lasting Graves disease. The TCR was taken from a female donor with Graves disease. The material was peripheral blood mononuclear cells (PBMCs), obtained when the disease was refractory, from a patient treated with antithyroid drugs.

As DNA, the CDR3 is TGCGCCAGCAGCCCCCTCATAGGAGCAGGGAAAAACTATGGCTACACCTTC. It is translated as CASSPLIGAGKNYGYTF. The chain combines TRBV4-1 with TRBJ1-2, with D maybe TRBD1 (5 bases). Trimming cost V 4 bases and J 2 bases, with 20 bases left between them. Germline V CDR1 and CDR2: MGHRA, YSYEKL. This CDR3 region has 17 residues.